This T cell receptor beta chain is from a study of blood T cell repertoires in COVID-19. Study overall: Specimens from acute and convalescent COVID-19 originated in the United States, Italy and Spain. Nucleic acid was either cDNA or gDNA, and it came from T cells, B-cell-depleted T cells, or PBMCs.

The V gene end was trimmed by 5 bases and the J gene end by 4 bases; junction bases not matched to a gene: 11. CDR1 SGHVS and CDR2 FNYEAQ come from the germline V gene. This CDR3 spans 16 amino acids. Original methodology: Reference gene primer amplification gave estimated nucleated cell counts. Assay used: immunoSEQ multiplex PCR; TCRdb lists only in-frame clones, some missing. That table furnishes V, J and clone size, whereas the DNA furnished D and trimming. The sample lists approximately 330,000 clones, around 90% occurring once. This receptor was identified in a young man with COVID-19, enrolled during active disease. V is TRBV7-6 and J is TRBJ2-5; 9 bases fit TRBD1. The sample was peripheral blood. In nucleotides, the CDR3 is TGTGCCAGCAGCCCAAGACTGGGACAGGGCGGAGAGACCCAGTACTTC. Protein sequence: CASSPRLGQGGETQYF. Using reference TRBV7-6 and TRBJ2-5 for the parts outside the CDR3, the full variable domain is GAGVSQSPRYKVTKRGQDVALRCDPISGHVSLYWYRQALGQGPEFLTYFNYEAQQDKSGLPNDRFSAERPEGSISTLTIQRTEQRDSAMYRCASSPRLGQGGETQYFGPGTRLLVL.